This TCR beta chain was found in a study of T cell repertoires in cytomegalovirus infection. Study-wide findings and caveats: People with CMV and the relevant HLA were identified by cumulative public TCR beta family frequency. Clonotypes of TCR beta that were HLA-C-restricted and CMV-specific dominated the ex vivo response.

In this sample, this clonotype turned up a few times. The antigen is unknown. A single record per CDR3 protein comes from TCRdb applying MiXCR to the reads. The data show around 900,000 distinct CDR3 sequences, with 31% seen just once and under 15% held by the top ten. The CDR3 is 17 residues long. Trimming took 6 bases from V and 1 from J, leaving 21 bases between them. CDR1 is LNHDA, CDR2 SQIVND, per germline (reference sequence). This chain links TRBV19 with TRBJ1-2; D remains ambiguous. The sequencing here drew on cultured CD8+ T cells from PBMCs, taken from culture after CMV antigen stimulation. This sequence was found in a human donor in good health (CMV status not recorded). Some clones in this sample may be carry-over from other donors' samples. The CDR3 sequence is CASSSQTQERYNYGYTF. The CDR3 nucleotides are TGTGCCAGTAGCTCACAAACCCAGGAGAGGTATAACTATGGCTACACCTTC.